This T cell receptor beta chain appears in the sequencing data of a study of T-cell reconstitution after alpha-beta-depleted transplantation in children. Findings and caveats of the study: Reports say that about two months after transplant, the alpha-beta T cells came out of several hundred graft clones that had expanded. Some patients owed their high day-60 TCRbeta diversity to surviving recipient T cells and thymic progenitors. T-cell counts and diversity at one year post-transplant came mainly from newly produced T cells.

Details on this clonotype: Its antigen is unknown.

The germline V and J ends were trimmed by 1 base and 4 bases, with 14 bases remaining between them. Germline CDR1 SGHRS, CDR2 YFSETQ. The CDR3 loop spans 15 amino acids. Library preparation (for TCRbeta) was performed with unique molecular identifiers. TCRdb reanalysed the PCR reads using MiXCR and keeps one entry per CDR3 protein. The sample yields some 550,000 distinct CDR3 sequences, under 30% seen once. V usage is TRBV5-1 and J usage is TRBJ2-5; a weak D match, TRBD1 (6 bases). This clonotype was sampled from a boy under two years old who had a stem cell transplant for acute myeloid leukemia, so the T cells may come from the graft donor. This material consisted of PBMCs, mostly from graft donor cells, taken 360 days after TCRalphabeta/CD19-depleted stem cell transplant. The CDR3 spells CASSLSTGSRETQYF. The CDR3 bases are TGCGCCAGCAGCTTGTCTACAGGGTCGCGAGAGACCCAGTACTTC.